The 4 T cell receptor beta chains below come from one sample, sequenced in a study of blood T cell repertoires in COVID-19 (dated by TCRdb to about 2020). The method behind the library was the immunoSEQ multiplex PCR assay. TCRdb mirrors the immuneACCESS table, restricted to in-frame sequences. Some clones are absent from its copies; in checked studies, under half trace to an unresolved V gene, and the reason for the others is unknown. The sample table records approximately 240,000 clones; 65% to 85% of these occur just once. The ten largest clones represent approximately 4% of the sample. The sample comprised peripheral blood. These TCRs come from a woman aged 40 to 50 with active or convalescent COVID-19.

This chain joins TRBV5-1 and TRBJ1-6, with 8 bases lining up with TRBD1. Germline V gene sequence: CDR1 SGHRS, CDR2 YFSETQ. The CDR3 contains 16 residues. V shed 0 bases, J shed 9 bases, and the junction held 8 bases outside the gene matches. CDR3 amino acids: CASSLAQGAIGSPLHF. The CDR3 DNA follows: TGCGCCAGCAGCTTGGCCCAGGGGGCAATAGGTTCACCCCTCCACTTT.

The chain combines TRBV11-3 with TRBJ2-2; TRBD2 is a possible D gene (7 bases). Germline lookup yields CDR1 SGHNT and CDR2 YENEEA. V lost 5 bases to trimming and J lost 5 bases, with 18 bases between them. This CDR3 comprises 16 residues. CDR3 loop: CASSPIRGARTGELFF. CDR3 bases: TGTGCCAGCAGCCCGATTCGGGGGGCAAGAACCGGGGAGCTGTTTTTT.

The rearrangement links TRBV6-2 or TRBV6-3 to TRBJ2-3, with 11 bases fitting TRBD2. V lost 3 bases to trimming and J lost 4 bases; unmatched junction nucleotides: 3. The CDR3 totals 15 residues. Germline V CDR1 and CDR2: MNHEY, SVGEGT. The CDR3 sequence: CASSYGTSGPDTQYF. In nucleotides, the CDR3 is TGTGCCAGCAGTTATGGGACTAGCGGCCCAGATACGCAGTATTTT.

J is TRBJ1-5 and V is TRBV4-1, with 8 bases aligning to TRBD1. The CDR3 loop spans 16 amino acids. CDR1 is MGHRA, CDR2 YSYEKL, per germline. J lost 3 bases, V lost 8 bases, and 12 bases had no gene match. The chain's CDR3 is CASASGGQVFNQPQHF. In DNA form, the CDR3 reads TGCGCCAGCGCCAGTGGGGGACAGGTGTTCAATCAGCCCCAGCATTTT.